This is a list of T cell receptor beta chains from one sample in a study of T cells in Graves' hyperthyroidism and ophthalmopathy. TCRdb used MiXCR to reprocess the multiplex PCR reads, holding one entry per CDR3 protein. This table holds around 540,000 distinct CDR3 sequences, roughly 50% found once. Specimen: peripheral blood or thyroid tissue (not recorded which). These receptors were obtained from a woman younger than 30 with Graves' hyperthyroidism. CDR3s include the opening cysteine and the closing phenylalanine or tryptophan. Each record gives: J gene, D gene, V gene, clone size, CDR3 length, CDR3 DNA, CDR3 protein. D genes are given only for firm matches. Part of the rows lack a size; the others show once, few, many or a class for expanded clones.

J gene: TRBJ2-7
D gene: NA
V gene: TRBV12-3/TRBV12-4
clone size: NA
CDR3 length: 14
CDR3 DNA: TGTGCCAGCAGTCCAACGCCGCGGGGAACCGAGCAGTACTTC
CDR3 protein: CASSPTPRGTEQYF

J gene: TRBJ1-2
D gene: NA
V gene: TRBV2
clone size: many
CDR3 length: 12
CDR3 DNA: TGTGCCAGCAGCCAGGGAGGGGATGGCTACACCTTC
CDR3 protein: CASSQGGDGYTF

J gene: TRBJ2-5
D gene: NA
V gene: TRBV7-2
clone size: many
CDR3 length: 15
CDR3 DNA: TGTGCCAGCAGCTTAGGTGTGCCCTCCGAAGAGACCCAGTACTTC
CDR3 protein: CASSLGVPSEETQYF

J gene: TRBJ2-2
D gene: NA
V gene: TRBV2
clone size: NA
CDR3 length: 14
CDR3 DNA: TGTGCCAGCAGGGCCCCGGGGAGCACCGGGGAGCTGTTTTTT
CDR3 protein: CASRAPGSTGELFF

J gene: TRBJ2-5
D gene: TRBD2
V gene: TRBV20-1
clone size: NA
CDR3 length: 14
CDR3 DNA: TGCAGTGCTAGTAGGACTAGCGGGAGAGAGACCCAGTACTTC
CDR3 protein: CSASRTSGRETQYF

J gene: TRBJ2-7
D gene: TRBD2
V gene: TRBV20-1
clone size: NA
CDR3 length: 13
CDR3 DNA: TGCAGTGCCACACTAGCGGATCCCTACGAGCAGTACTTC
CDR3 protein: CSATLADPYEQYF

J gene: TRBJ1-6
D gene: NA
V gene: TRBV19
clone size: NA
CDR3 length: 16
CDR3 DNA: TGTGCCAGTAGTATAGAGGGCGACCTCTATAATTCACCCCTCCACTTT
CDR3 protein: CASSIEGDLYNSPLHF

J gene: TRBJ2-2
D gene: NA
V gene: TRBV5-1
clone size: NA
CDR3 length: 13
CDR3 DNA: TGCGCCAGCAGCTTGTTGGGGGACGGGGAGCTGTTTTTT
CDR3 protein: CASSLLGDGELFF

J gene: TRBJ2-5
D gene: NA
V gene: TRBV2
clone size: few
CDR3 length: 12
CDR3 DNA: TGTGCCAGCGGGAGCTCTCGAGAGACCCAGTACTTC
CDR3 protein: CASGSSRETQYF

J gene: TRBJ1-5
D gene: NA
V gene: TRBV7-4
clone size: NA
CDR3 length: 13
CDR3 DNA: TGTGCCAGCAGCTCACATTCGGGACAGCCCCAGCATTTT
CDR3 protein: CASSSHSGQPQHF

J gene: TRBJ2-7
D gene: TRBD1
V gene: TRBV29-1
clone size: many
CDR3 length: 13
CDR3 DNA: TGCAGCGTGCCCGGGACAGGGGGCTACGAGCAGTACTTC
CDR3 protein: CSVPGTGGYEQYF

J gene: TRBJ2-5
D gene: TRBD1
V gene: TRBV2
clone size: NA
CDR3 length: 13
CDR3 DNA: TGTGCCAGCCTTTGGGACAGCCAAGAGATCCAGTACTTC
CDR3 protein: CASLWDSQEIQYF

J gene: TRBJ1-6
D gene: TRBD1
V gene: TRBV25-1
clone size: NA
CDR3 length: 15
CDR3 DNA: TGTGCCAGCAGTTACTCGCAGACAGGGTATTCACCCCTCCACTTT
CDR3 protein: CASSYSQTGYSPLHF

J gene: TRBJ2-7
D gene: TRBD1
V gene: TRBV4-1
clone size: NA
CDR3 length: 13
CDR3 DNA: TGCGCCAGCAGCCCTCCAGGGGGCGGGGAGCAGTACTTC
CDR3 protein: CASSPPGGGEQYF

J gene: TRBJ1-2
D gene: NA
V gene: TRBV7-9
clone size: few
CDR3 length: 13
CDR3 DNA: TGTGCCAGCAGCGGTGGGGGTCTTGGTGGCTACACCTTC
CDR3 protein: CASSGGGLGGYTF

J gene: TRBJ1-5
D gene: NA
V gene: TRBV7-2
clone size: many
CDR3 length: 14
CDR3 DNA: TGTGCCAGCAGCTTATTCGACATGGATCAGCCCCAGCATTTT
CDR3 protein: CASSLFDMDQPQHF

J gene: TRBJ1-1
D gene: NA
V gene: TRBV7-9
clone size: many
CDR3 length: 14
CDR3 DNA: TGTGCCAGCAGCTTGGTGGAAGGGAACACTGAAGCTTTCTTT
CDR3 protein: CASSLVEGNTEAFF

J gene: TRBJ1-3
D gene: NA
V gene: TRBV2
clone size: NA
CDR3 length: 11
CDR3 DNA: TGTGCCAGCAGTGTAAGGAACACCATATATTTT
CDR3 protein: CASSVRNTIYF

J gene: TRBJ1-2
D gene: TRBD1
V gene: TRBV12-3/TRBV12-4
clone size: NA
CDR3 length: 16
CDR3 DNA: TGTGCCAGCAGTTTAGCGTCAGGGGGCAATCAGTATGGCTACACCTTC
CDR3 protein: CASSLASGGNQYGYTF

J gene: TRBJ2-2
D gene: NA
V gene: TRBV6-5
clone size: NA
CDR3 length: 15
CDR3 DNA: TGTGCCATCAGTTACCTGCGGTTGAACACCGGGGAGCTGTTTTTT
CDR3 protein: CAISYLRLNTGELFF

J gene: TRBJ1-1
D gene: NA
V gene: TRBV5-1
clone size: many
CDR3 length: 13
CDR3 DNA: TGTGCCAGCAGCCTACAGGGGAACACTGAAGCTTTCTTT
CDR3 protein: CASSLQGNTEAFF

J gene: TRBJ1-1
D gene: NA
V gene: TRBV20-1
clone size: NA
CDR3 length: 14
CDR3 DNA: TGCAGTGCTAGTAGTTTCCTCACGAGCACTGAAGCTTTCTTT
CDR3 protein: CSASSFLTSTEAFF

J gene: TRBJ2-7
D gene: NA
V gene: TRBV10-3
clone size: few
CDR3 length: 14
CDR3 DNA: TGTGCCAGCAGTCAACAGGTCTCCGTGGGAGAGCAGTACTTC
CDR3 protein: CASSQQVSVGEQYF

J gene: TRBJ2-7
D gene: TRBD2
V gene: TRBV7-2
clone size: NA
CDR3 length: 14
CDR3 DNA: TGTGCCAGCAGCTTTAGCGGGAGGGCCCTCGAGCAGTACTTC
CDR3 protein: CASSFSGRALEQYF

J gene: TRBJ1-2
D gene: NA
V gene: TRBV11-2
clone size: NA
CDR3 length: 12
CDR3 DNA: TGTGCCAGCAGCCCGGACTCCCCTGGCTACACCTTC
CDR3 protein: CASSPDSPGYTF

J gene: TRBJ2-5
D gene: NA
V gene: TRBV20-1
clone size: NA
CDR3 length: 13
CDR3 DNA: TGCAGTGCTAGATCTGACAGCCCCGAGACCCAGTACTTC
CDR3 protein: CSARSDSPETQYF

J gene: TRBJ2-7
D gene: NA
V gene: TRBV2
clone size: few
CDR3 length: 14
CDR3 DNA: TGTGCCAGCAGTCAACCGGGACGGACCTACGAGCAGTACTTC
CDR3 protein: CASSQPGRTYEQYF

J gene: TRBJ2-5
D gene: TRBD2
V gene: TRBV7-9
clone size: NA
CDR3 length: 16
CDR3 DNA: TGTGCCAGCAGCACGGGACTAGCGGGAGTATCGGATACGCAGTACTTC
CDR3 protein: CASSTGLAGVSDTQYF

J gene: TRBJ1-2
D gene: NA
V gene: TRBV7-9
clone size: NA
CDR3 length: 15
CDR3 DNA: TGTGCCAGCAGCTACGGGGGGGGAATAAACTATGGCTACACCTTC
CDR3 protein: CASSYGGGINYGYTF

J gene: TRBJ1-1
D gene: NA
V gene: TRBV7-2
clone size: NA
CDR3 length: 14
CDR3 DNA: TGTGCCAGCGGCCCTGGGCAGTTGAACACTGAAGCTTTCTTT
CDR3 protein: CASGPGQLNTEAFF

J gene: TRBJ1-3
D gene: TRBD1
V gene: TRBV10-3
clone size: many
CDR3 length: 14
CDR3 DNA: TGTGCCATCAGCCTGACAGGGGGAGGAAACACCATATATTTT
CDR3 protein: CAISLTGGGNTIYF

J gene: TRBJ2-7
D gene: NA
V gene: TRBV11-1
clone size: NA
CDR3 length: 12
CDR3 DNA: TGTGCCCGTCGGACTAGAGGGGGCGAGCAGTACTTC
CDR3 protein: CARRTRGGEQYF

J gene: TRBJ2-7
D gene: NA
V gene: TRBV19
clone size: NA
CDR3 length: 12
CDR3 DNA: TGTGCCACCTCCGGGAGCAACTACGAGCAGTACTTC
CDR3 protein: CATSGSNYEQYF

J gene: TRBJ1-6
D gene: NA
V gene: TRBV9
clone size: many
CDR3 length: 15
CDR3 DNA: TGTGCCAGCAGCGTATACACAGGGTGGAATTCACCCCTCCACTTT
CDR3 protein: CASSVYTGWNSPLHF

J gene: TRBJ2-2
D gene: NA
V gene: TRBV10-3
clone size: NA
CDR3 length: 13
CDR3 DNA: TGTGCCAGCAGTACTGGACAGACCGGGGAGCTGTTTTTT
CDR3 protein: CASSTGQTGELFF

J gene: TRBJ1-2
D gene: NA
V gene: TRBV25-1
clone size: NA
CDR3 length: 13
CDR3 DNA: TGTACCAGCAGTAGGGACCAAAACTATGGCTACACCTTC
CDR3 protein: CTSSRDQNYGYTF

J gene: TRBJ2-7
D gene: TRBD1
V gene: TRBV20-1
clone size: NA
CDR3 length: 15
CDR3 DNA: TGCAGTGCTAGACGCCAGGGACAGTTCGACTACGAGCAGTACTTC
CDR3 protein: CSARRQGQFDYEQYF

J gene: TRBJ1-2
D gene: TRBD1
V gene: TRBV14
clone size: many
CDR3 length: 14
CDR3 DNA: TGTGCCAGCAGCCGGGACAGGGGCTTCTATGGCTACACCTTC
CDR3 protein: CASSRDRGFYGYTF

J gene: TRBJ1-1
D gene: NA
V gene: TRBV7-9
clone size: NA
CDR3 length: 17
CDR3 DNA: TGTGCCAGCAGCTTTACACTGGGACGGAGAATGAACACTGAAGCTTTCTTT
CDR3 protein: CASSFTLGRRMNTEAFF

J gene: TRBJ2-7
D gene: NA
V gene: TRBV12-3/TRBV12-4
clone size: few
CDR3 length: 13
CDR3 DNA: TGTGCCAGCAGTTCCGTGAGCTCCTACGAGCAGTACTTC
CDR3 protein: CASSSVSSYEQYF

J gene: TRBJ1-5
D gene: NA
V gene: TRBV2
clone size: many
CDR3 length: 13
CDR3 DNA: TGTGCCAGCAGTGACTTGAGCAATCAGCCCCAGCATTTT
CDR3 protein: CASSDLSNQPQHF

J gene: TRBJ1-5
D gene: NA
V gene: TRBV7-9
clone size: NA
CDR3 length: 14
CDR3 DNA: TGTGCCAGCAGTACAGGGATAGGCAATCAGCCCCAGCATTTT
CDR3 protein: CASSTGIGNQPQHF

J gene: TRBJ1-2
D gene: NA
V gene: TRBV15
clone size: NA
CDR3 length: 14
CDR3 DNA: TGTGCCACCAGCAGTCCGAGGGTCGACTATGGCTACACCTTC
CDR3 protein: CATSSPRVDYGYTF

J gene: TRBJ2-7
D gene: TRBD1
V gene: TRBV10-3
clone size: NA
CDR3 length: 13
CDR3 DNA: TGTGCCATCAGTGCGACAGGGGGCAACGAGCAGTACTTC
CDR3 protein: CAISATGGNEQYF

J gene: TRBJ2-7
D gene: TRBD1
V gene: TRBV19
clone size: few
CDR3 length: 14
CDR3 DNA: TGTGCCAGTAGAATCGGGACAGGGGGCTACGAGCAGTACTTC
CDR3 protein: CASRIGTGGYEQYF

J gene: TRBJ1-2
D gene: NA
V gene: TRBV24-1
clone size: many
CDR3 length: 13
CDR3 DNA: TGTGCCACCAGTGATGCCAGGCTGGCTGGCTACACCTTC
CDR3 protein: CATSDARLAGYTF

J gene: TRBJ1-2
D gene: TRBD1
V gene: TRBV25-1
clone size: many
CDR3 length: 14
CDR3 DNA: TGTGCCAGCGTTGAAGGGACAGATAACTATGGCTACACCTTC
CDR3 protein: CASVEGTDNYGYTF

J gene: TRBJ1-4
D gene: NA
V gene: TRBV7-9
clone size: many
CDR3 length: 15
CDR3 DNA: TGTGCCAGCAGCTTAGGCGGACGGTTCAATGAAAAACTGTTTTTT
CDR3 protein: CASSLGGRFNEKLFF

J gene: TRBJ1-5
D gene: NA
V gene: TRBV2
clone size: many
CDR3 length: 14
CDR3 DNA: TGTGCCAGCAGTGATTACAGCCCACTACAGCCCCAGCATTTT
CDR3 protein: CASSDYSPLQPQHF

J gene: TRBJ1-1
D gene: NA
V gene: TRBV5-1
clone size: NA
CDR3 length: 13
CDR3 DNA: TGCGCCAGCAGTTTAGAGTATAACACTGAAGCTTTCTTT
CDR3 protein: CASSLEYNTEAFF

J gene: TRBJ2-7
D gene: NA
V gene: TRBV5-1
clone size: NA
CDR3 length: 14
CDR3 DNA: TGTGCCAGCAGCTCCAACAGGGATAGCTACGAGCAGTACTTC
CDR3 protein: CASSSNRDSYEQYF

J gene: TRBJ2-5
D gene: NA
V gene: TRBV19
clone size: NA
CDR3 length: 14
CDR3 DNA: TGTGCCAGTAGTATTAGCGGTTTCCTGGAGACCCAGTACTTC
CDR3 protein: CASSISGFLETQYF

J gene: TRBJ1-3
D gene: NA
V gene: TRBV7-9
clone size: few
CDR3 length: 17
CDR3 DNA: TGTGCCAGCTCAACCCAACCGGGACCGCTCTCTGGAAACACCATATATTTT
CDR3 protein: CASSTQPGPLSGNTIYF

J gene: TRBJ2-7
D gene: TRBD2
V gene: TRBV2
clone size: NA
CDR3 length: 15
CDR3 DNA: TGTGCCAGCAGGGGACTAGCGGGAGGGACCTACGAGCAGTACTTC
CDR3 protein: CASRGLAGGTYEQYF